This T cell receptor (beta chain) was identified during a study of blood T cells in healthy people across ages. This clonotype was seen more than once but under ten times. Its matching antigen is unknown. The study's findings and limits: With naive T cell percentage, TCR beta diversity showed a strong correlation.

Then a second PCR, running roughly 6 to 11 cycles, was carried out with a sample-barcoded 5' primer and a J-beta primer mix. A template-switch adaptor with 12 random nucleotides tagged each cDNA molecule. TCRdb redid the calling of the 5' RACE reads with MiXCR, one entry per CDR3 protein. The sample has some 1 million distinct CDR3 sequences, more than 40% seen once. Germline CDR1 is SQVTM and CDR2 is ANQGSEA. This CDR3 is built from 11 residues. V was cut by 4 bases and J by 9 bases, with 10 bases left in between. The J gene is TRBJ2-4, the V gene TRBV29-1; maybe TRBD1 (5 bases). What was sequenced was blood. The receptor's source is an older woman in good health. In nucleotides, the CDR3 is TGCAGCGTTGGGAGCAGGGTCATTCAGTACTTC. This translates into CSVGSRVIQYF.